What follows is one T cell receptor (beta chain) and its context. Antigen unknown. A read error may be the cause here, since a much bigger clone is one base away. This sample was taken from a study of T-cell reconstitution after alpha-beta-depleted transplantation in children. The CDR3 is 14 amino acids. Germline V CDR1 and CDR2: MDHEN, SYDVKM. V lost 2 bases, J lost 0 bases, and 7 bases lay in between. The library targeted TCRbeta and was prepared with unique molecular identifiers. TCRdb re-analysed the PCR reads in MiXCR, keeping a single row per CDR3 protein. The sample records 220,000 or so distinct CDR3 sequences, roughly 7.7% being singletons. Study-wide results and limits: Some patients' high day-60 TCRbeta diversity was attributed to recipient cells surviving conditioning.

The sequence came from a male patient younger than 18 who had a stem cell transplant for acute lymphoblastic leukemia, so the T cells may come from the graft donor. The V call is TRBV28, the J call TRBJ1-2; D is unclear. The sequencing here drew on PBMCs, mostly from graft donor cells, taken 180 days after TCRalphabeta/CD19-depleted stem cell transplant. CDR3 DNA sequence: TGTGCCAGCAGTTTACAACGGACTAACTATGGCTACACCTTC. Its translation: CASSLQRTNYGYTF.